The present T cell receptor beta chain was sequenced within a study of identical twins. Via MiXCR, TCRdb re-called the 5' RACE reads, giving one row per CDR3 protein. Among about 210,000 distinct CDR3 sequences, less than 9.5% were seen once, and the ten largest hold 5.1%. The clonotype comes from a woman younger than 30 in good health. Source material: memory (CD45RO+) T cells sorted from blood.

The CDR3 nucleotides read TGCGCCAGCAGTGAGGGAGATTTCACCTATAATTCACCCCTCCACTTT. As protein: CASSEGDFTYNSPLHF. This chain connects TRBV10-2 to TRBJ1-6; D is uncertain. CDR3 size: 16 residues. V was cut by 2 bases and J by 2 bases, with 10 bases left in between. Per the germline V gene, CDR1 is WSHSY and CDR2 is SAAADI.